This entry describes one TCR beta chain. The antigen is unknown. The authors incorporated unique molecular identifiers into the TCR beta cDNA libraries. Yield was roughly 500,000 cDNA molecules from 1 to 10 million T cells. TCRdb itself ran the PCR reads through MiXCR, one entry per CDR3 protein. The table lists about 430,000 distinct CDR3 sequences, approximately 42% of them singletons, with 7.6% in the top ten. This record comes from a study of post-analysis software for immune sequencing data. Study summary: The patients showed relapsing-remitting, secondary progressive and progressive-relapsing multiple sclerosis courses. Study findings and constraints: Controls significantly exceeded multiple sclerosis patients in normalized Chao1 diversity. Batch-mates among the samples co-clustered strongly by F measure. Compared with controls, patients had more of about 5 TRBV segments, including TRBV5-6, TRBV5-1 and TRBV20-1.

The V and J ends lost 2 bases and 4 bases respectively, with 6 bases between them. The CDR3 has 13 amino acids. Germline CDR1 SGHTA, CDR2 FQGNSA. The receptor's source is a girl aged 2-10 years with multiple sclerosis. Sequencing was performed on blood. The V and J genes are TRBV7-2 and TRBJ2-1; the D is unclear. The CDR3 nucleotides are TGTGCCAGCAGCTTACGGCGGTACAATGAGCAGTTCTTC. As protein: CASSLRRYNEQFF.